Many counts were recorded for the clone carrying this T cell receptor (beta chain). This record comes from a study of T-cell memory formation after mild COVID-19. Germline CDR1 reads MNHEY; CDR2 reads SVGEGT. Trimming cost V 2 bases and J 2 bases, with 12 bases left between them. The CDR3 extends over 15 amino acids. From the 5' RACE reads, TCRdb called clonotypes with MiXCR, one entry per CDR3 protein. The sample holds 150,000 to 200,000 distinct CDR3 sequences, approximately 17% seen once. Sample: PBMCs or a T cell subset sorted from them (not recorded which). The origin of this receptor is a man younger than 35 who had mild COVID-19 (a few samples of this study predate the infection). Cell type and time point are not known. The chain has TRBV6-2 or TRBV6-3 and TRBJ1-2; D is ambiguous. CDR3 residues: CASSYDAGSNYGYTF. CDR3 nucleotide sequence: TGTGCCAGCAGTTACGACGCCGGATCAAACTATGGCTACACCTTC.